The clone carrying this T cell receptor (beta chain) was recorded a few times. Antigen unknown. This specimen comes from a study of regulatory T cells in long-lasting Graves disease. Study as a whole: Persistent cases were those of Graves' disease that involved over 5 years of antithyroid drugs with positive TSH receptor antibodies. The study's findings and limits: TRBV28 was favored in persistent disease, as were TRBJ1-2 and TRBJ2-5. Researchers examined only peripheral blood and not thyroid tissue. Public clonotype sharing was higher in persistent than newly diagnosed patients.

V was clipped by 6 bases and J by 4 bases; unmatched bases: 6. This CDR3 contains 15 residues. Germline CDR1 reads WSHSY; CDR2 reads SAAADI. Time point reported: persistent/refractory GD, antithyroid drugs over 5 years with positive TRAb. The TCR library was made from RNA that had been extracted from PBMCs in TRIzol. iRepertoire HTBI primers and Arm-PCR of CDR3 regions built TCR beta libraries. TCRdb reanalysed the multiplex PCR reads using MiXCR and keeps one entry per CDR3 protein. Of approximately 360,000 distinct CDR3 sequences in the sample, more than 20% were seen once. The V and J genes are TRBV10-2 and TRBJ2-5, with TRBD1 matching over 12 bases. The sequence was obtained from a woman in her forties with Graves disease. Sequencing was performed on peripheral blood mononuclear cells (PBMCs), taken when the disease was refractory, from a patient treated with antithyroid drugs. The CDR3 sequence is CASRRGQGAGETQYF. CDR3 sequence (DNA): TGCGCCAGCAGAAGGGGACAGGGGGCAGGAGAGACCCAGTACTTC.